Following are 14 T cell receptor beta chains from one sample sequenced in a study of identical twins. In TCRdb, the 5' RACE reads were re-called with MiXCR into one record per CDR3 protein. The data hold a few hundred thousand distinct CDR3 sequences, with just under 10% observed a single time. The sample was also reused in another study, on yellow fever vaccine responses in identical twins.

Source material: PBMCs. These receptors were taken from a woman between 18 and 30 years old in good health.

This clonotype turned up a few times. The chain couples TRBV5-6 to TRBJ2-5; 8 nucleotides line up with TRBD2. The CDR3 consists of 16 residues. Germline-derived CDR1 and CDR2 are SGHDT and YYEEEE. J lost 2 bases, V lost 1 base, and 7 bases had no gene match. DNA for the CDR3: TGTGCCAGCAGCTTGCCGCTAGCGGGTAAACAAGAGACCCAGTACTTC. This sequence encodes CASSLPLAGKQETQYF. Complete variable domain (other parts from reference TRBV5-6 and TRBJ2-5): DAGVTQSPTHLIKTRGQQVTLRCSPKSGHDTVSWYQQALGQGPQFIFQYYEEEERQRGNFPDRFSGHQFPNYSSELNVNALLLGDSALYLCASSLPLAGKQETQYFGPGTRLLVL.

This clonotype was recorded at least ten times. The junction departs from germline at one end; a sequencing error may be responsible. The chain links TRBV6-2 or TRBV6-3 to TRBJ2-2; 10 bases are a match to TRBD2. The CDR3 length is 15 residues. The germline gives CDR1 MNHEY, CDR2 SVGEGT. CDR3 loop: CASRRSGGNAGELFF. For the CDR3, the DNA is TGTGCCAGCAGACGTAGCGGGGGGAACGCCGGGGAGCTGTTTTTT.

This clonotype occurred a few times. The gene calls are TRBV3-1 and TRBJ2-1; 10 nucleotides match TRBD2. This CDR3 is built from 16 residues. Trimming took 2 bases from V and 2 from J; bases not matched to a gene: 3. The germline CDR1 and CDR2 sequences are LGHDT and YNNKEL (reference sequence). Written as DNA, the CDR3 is TGTGCCAGCAGCCAACTAGCGGGAGTCCCCTACAATGAGCAGTTCTTC. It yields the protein CASSQLAGVPYNEQFF.

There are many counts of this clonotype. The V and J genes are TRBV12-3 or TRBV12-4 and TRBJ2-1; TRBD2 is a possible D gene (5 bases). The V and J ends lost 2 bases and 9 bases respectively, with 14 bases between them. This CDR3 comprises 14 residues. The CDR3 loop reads CASSLRTLSGEQFF. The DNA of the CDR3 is TGTGCCAGCAGTTTAAGGACCTTGAGCGGTGAGCAGTTCTTC.

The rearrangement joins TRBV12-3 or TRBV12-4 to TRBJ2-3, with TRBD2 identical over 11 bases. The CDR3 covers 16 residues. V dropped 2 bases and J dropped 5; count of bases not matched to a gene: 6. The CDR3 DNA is TGTGCCAGCAGTTTAAAACTAGCGGGGGTGGGAGATACGCAGTATTTT. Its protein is CASSLKLAGVGDTQYF.

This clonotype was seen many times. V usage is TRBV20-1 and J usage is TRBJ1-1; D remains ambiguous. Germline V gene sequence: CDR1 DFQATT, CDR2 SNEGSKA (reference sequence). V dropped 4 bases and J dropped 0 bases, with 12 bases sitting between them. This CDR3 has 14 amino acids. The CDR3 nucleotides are TGCAGTGCTACACGGACGGGATTGAACACTGAAGCTTTCTTT. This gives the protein CSATRTGLNTEAFF.

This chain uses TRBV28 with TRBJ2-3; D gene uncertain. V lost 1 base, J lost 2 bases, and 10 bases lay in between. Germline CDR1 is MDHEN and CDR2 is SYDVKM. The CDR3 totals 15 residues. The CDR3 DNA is TGTGCCAGCAGTTTATCGCAAAAAAACACAGATACGCAGTATTTT. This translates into CASSLSQKNTDTQYF.

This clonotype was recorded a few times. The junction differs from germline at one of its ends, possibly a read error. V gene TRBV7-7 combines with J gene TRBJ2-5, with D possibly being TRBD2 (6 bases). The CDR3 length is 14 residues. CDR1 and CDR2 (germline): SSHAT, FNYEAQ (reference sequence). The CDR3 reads CASSLFGGGETQYF. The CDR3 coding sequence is TGTGCTAGCAGCTTATTCGGGGGAGGAGAGACCCAGTACTTC.

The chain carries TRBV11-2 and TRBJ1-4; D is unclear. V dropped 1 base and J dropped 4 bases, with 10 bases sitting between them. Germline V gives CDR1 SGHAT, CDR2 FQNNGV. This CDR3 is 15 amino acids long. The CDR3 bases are TGTGCCAGCAGCTTAGGGGCAGGCCTTAATGAAAAACTGTTTTTT. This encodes CASSLGAGLNEKLFF. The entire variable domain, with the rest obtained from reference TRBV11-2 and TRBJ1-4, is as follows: EAGVAQSPRYKIIEKRQSVAFWCNPISGHATLYWYQQILGQGPKLLIQFQNNGVVDDSQLPKDRFSAERLKGVDSTLKIQPAKLEDSAVYLCASSLGAGLNEKLFFGSGTQLSVL.

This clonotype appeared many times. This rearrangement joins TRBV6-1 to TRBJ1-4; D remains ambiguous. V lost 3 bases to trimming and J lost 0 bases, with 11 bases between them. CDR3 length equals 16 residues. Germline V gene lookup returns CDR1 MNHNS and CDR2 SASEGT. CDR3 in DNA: TGTGCCAGCAGTGAGGGCAGCCGAGCAACTAATGAAAAACTGTTTTTT. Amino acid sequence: CASSEGSRATNEKLFF.

CDR3: CASSYGPNLEAFF. In DNA, the CDR3 is TGTGCCAGCAGTTATGGGCCCAATCTTGAAGCTTTCTTT. The rearrangement uses TRBV6-5 and TRBJ1-1; no reliable D call. Looked up from germline, CDR1 is MNHEY and CDR2 is SVGAGI. With 3 bases removed from V and 7 bases from J, the gap between germline ends came to 12 bases. This CDR3 is built from 13 residues.

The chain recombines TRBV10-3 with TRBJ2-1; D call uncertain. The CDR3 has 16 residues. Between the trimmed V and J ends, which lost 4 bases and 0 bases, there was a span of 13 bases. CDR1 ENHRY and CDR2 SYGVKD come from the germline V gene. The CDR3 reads CAISVLGGVSYNEQFF. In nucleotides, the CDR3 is TGTGCCATCAGTGTTTTGGGTGGGGTCTCCTACAATGAGCAGTTCTTC.

The CDR3 nucleotides are TGTGCCAGCAGCTTCCCGGGACAGCTAACAGATACGCAGTATTTT. This encodes CASSFPGQLTDTQYF. The chain is built from TRBV7-6 and TRBJ2-3; 7 nucleotides agree with TRBD1. The CDR3 is 15 residues long. J gave up 3 bases and V 3 bases, and 6 bases lay outside the gene matches. Germline lookup yields CDR1 SGHVS and CDR2 FNYEAQ.

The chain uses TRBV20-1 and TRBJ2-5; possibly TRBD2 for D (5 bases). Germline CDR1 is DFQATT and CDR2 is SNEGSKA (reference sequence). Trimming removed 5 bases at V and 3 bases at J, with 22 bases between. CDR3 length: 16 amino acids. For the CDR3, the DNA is TGCAGTGCTTTCCCAACTAGTCTGGCCTCTAAAGAGACCCAGTACTTC. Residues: CSAFPTSLASKETQYF.